A single sample is the source of the 17 T cell receptor beta chains below, sequenced in a study of blood T cell repertoires in COVID-19. Sequencing used immunoSEQ multiplex PCR; TCRdb keeps in-frame clones, though not all of them. The top ten clones hold over 7% of a sample with around 220,000 clones, approximately 85% of them seen once. Source material: peripheral blood. The receptors derive from a woman aged 80 or over with COVID-19, enrolled during active disease.

The chain links TRBV19 to TRBJ1-5; the D gene is possibly TRBD1 (6 bases). V was shortened by 5 bases and J by 2 bases, with 19 bases between the two germline ends. The CDR3 spans 17 residues. Germline lookup yields CDR1 LNHDA and CDR2 SQIVND (reference sequence). The CDR3 region is CASSGALRGSGNQPQHF. The CDR3 DNA is TGTGCCAGTAGTGGGGCCCTCAGGGGAAGCGGCAATCAGCCCCAGCATTTT. The full variable domain, with the rest looked up from reference TRBV19 and TRBJ1-5, is DGGITQSPKYLFRKEGQNVTLSCEQNLNHDAMYWYRQDPGQGLRLIYYSQIVNDFQKGDIAEGYSVSREKKESFPLTVTSAQKNPTAFYLCASSGALRGSGNQPQHFGDGTRLSIL.

The chain combines TRBV30 with TRBJ2-3; the match to TRBD2 covers 13 bases. The V gene end was trimmed by 2 bases and the J gene end by 7 bases; junction bases not matched to a gene: 12. CDR1 is GTSNPN and CDR2 is SVGIG in the germline V gene (reference sequence). The length of the CDR3 is 17 residues. CDR3 in DNA: TGTGCCTGGAGTTCCCTCGAGACTAGCGGGGGGAGGAATACGCAGTATTTT. It codes for CAWSSLETSGGRNTQYF.

V gene TRBV11-3 combines with J gene TRBJ2-2; D perhaps matches TRBD1 (5 bases). The CDR3 covers 14 residues. Trimming pared 4 bases from V and 4 bases from J, leaving 10 bases between. Germline-derived CDR1 and CDR2 are SGHNT and YENEEA. In DNA, the CDR3 is TGTGCCAGCAGCTCCCGTAGGGGCACCGGGGAGCTGTTTTTT. It encodes CASSSRRGTGELFF.

The chain combines TRBV29-1 with TRBJ1-2; D possibly corresponds to TRBD1 (5 bases). The V end lost 5 bases, the J end lost 4 bases, and 8 bases lay between the germline ends. Germline CDR1 SQVTM, CDR2 ANQGSEA. The CDR3 extends over 11 amino acids. Here the CDR3 reads CSVYDSYGYTF. The CDR3 nucleotides are TGCAGCGTTTACGACAGCTATGGCTACACCTTC.

The chain is built from TRBV29-1 and TRBJ2-3, with no clear D. Germline V gives CDR1 SQVTM, CDR2 ANQGSEA. CDR3 length: 13 residues. V was trimmed by 6 bases and J by 1 base, leaving 11 bases between them. The CDR3 DNA reads as TGCAGCGTGTTGGGCTCGGGCACAGATACGCAGTATTTT. The encoded protein is CSVLGSGTDTQYF.

The V gene is TRBV5-4, the J gene TRBJ2-6, with D unclear. This CDR3 is 15 amino acids long. Germline assignment: CDR1 SGHNT and CDR2 YYREEE (reference sequence). Trimming took off 0 bases at V and 0 bases at J, with 4 bases between the two ends. CDR3 amino acids: CASSLGYSGANVLTF. The CDR3 region has the DNA TGTGCCAGCAGCTTGGGTTACTCTGGGGCCAACGTCCTGACTTTC.

A few counts support this clone. This CDR3 is CASSGKTGKENTIYF. The CDR3 DNA reads as TGTGCCAGCAGCGGGAAGACAGGGAAGGAGAACACCATATATTTT. This chain connects TRBV7-8 to TRBJ1-3, with 7 bases that match TRBD1. CDR1 and CDR2 (germline): SGHVS, FQNEAQ. The junction had 11 bases not matched to a gene; V was cut back by 5 bases and J by 7 bases. The CDR3 extends over 15 amino acids.

V and J are TRBV7-3 and TRBJ1-1, with a tentative D call TRBD1 (6 bases). This CDR3 is 14 amino acids long. Germline-derived CDR1 and CDR2 are SGHTA and FQGTGA. Trimming pared 6 bases from V and 8 bases from J, leaving 19 bases between. DNA of the CDR3: TGTGCCAGCAGGCGTTACAGGGACGACGTAGAAGCTTTCTTT. It translates to CASRRYRDDVEAFF.

This clone is a singleton in its sample. The J gene is TRBJ1-2, the V gene TRBV6-6; 9 positions match TRBD1. Germline assignment: CDR1 MNHNY and CDR2 SVGAGI (reference sequence). The trim removed 7 bases at V and 7 bases at J, leaving 7 bases unmatched. The CDR3 runs 13 residues. In DNA form, the CDR3 reads TGTGCCAGCACTCCGACAGGGGGATTTGGCTACACCTTC. Its translation is CASTPTGGFGYTF.

The rearrangement links TRBV7-2 to TRBJ1-1; possible D gene TRBD1, 6 bases. Germline CDR1 and CDR2: SGHTA and FQGNSA. The V gene lost 4 bases and the J gene lost 4 bases, with 13 bases spanning the gap. The CDR3 runs 14 residues. The CDR3 protein is CASSSPGHFTEAFF. The DNA for the CDR3 is TGTGCCAGCAGCTCCCCGGGACACTTCACTGAAGCTTTCTTT.

This clone appeared a single time. The chain has TRBV7-8 and TRBJ2-7; possible D gene TRBD2, 6 bases. V lost 1 base, J lost 3 bases, and 13 bases lay in between. Germline CDR1 is SGHVS and CDR2 is FQNEAQ. The CDR3 has 15 amino acids. CDR3 in DNA: TGTGCCAGCAGCTTAGAGGTTTTGGAGGGCTACGAGCAGTACTTC. It yields the protein CASSLEVLEGYEQYF.

The genes are TRBV28 and TRBJ1-4; no reliable D call. Germline-derived CDR1 and CDR2 are MDHEN and SYDVKM. V was clipped by 10 bases and J by 6 bases, with 18 bases between them. The CDR3 covers 14 residues. This CDR3 is CATFRGPPHEKLFF. DNA of the CDR3: TGTGCCACGTTCAGAGGCCCGCCCCATGAAAAACTGTTTTTT.

This clone has just one count. The rearrangement uses TRBV5-4 and TRBJ2-3; the match to TRBD1 covers 10 bases. Germline V gene data show CDR1 as SGHNT and CDR2 as YYREEE (reference sequence). This CDR3 is 14 amino acids long. V was pared by 5 bases and J by 4 bases, with 4 bases of the junction left unmatched. CDR3 region: CASSFGQGADTQYF. For the CDR3, the DNA is TGTGCCAGCAGTTTCGGACAGGGGGCAGATACGCAGTATTTT.

The rearrangement uses TRBV5-1 and TRBJ1-1; D may be TRBD1 (6 bases). The CDR3 runs to 16 residues. Germline lookup yields CDR1 SGHRS and CDR2 YFSETQ. The V gene lost 4 bases and the J gene lost 0 bases, with 16 bases spanning the gap. For the CDR3, the DNA is TGCGCCAGCAGCCATCAGGGGAGCGGGATGAACACTGAAGCTTTCTTT. Amino acids: CASSHQGSGMNTEAFF.

This clone turned up a few times. The rearrangement uses TRBV21-1 and TRBJ1-2; TRBD1, the table's D call, lacks a check against the DNA. TRBV21-1 is noted as a pseudogene. The CDR3 length is 18 residues. CDR3 nucleotide sequence: TGTGCCAGCAGCAAAGAGCAGGGGGCGAAGTCAAGTAGCGATGGCTACACCTTC. Its translation: CASSKEQGAKSSSDGYTF.

This clone was counted once. The J gene is TRBJ2-3, the V gene TRBV27; perhaps TRBD2 as D (5 bases). Trimming removed 5 bases from V and 6 bases from J, with 9 bases in between. The CDR3 runs to 12 residues. Germline values: CDR1 MNHEY, CDR2 SMNVEV (reference sequence). The CDR3 nucleotides read TGTGCCAGCAGTGCGGGTGGGGATACGCAGTATTTT. Its translation is CASSAGGDTQYF.

The chain joins TRBV12-3 or TRBV12-4 to TRBJ2-3; D is ambiguous. CDR3 size: 11 residues. Trimming pared 11 bases from V and 4 bases from J, leaving 10 bases between. CDR3 sequence reads: CASGSADTQYF. CDR3 nucleotide sequence: TGTGCCTCAGGCAGTGCAGATACGCAGTATTTT.